This TCR beta chain was captured in a study of T cell repertoires in cytomegalovirus infection. Study-wide findings and caveats: The study found HLA-C-restricted CMV-specific TCR beta clonotypes dominating the ex vivo response. People with CMV and the relevant HLA were identified by cumulative public TCR beta family frequency.

The germline V and J ends were trimmed by 5 bases and 0 bases, with 13 bases remaining between them. The CDR3 loop spans 16 amino acids. Germline V CDR1 and CDR2: SGHVS, FNYEAQ. On this clonotype: Its antigen is currently unknown.

In TCRdb, the reads were re-called with MiXCR into one record per CDR3 protein. The sample contains around 340,000 distinct CDR3 sequences, almost 30% of which appear only once. Material: cultured PBMCs, obtained from culture after CMV antigen stimulation. The receptor's source is a human donor in good health (CMV status not recorded). Some clones in this sample may be carry-over from other donors' samples. The chain is built from TRBV7-6 and TRBJ2-2; D perhaps matches TRBD2 (6 bases). CDR3 nucleotides: TGTGCCAGCAGCCCCCGGAGGGGCGCGAACACCGGGGAGCTGTTTTTT. Its translation: CASSPRRGANTGELFF.